One and the same sample provided the 27 T cell receptor beta chains below, sequenced in a study of vaccination and CD4 T cells after COVID-19. Sample treatment: approximately 9-day PBMC culture with coronavirus spike peptide pools or control peptides (ViraFEST assay). Gathering of the CD4+ T cells, from the unexposed donor, took place before the COVID-19 pandemic (2011-2018). Cultured CD4+ T-cell DNA underwent Oncomine TCR Beta short-read sequencing. Each CDR3 protein is one row after TCRdb ran MiXCR on the PCR reads. The top ten hold under 35% of the sample, which has 9,500 to 10,000 distinct CDR3 sequences, 30% to 40% seen once. For these TCRs, the target antigens are not known. Sequencing used CD4+ T cells from blood, cultured in vitro. These receptors were obtained from a human donor in good health.

This chain uses TRBV6-1 with TRBJ1-2, with D unresolved. This CDR3 has 14 amino acids. CDR1 and CDR2 (germline): MNHNS, SASEGT. V dropped 2 bases and J dropped 6 bases, with 13 bases sitting between them. For the CDR3, the DNA is TGTGCCAGCAGTGAAAACGCCAGACCGGATGGCTACACCTTC. Amino acids: CASSENARPDGYTF.

This clonotype came up a few times. The chain has TRBV2 and TRBJ1-1; TRBD1 matches 8 bases. Unmatched junction bases numbered 11, after V lost 4 bases and J lost 4 bases. The germline V gene encodes CDR1 SNHLY and CDR2 FYNNEI. CDR3 size: 16 residues. The CDR3 DNA reads as TGTGCCAGCAGTGGTAGACGTAGGACAGGGATCACTGAAGCTTTCTTT. This gives the protein CASSGRRRTGITEAFF.

The chain has TRBV6-1 and TRBJ1-1; D is unresolved. V lost 2 bases, J lost 4 bases, and 11 bases lay in between. From germline, CDR1 is MNHNS and CDR2 SASEGT. The CDR3 loop spans 14 amino acids. This CDR3 reads CASSELGLSTEAFF. Here the CDR3 DNA reads TGTGCCAGCAGTGAACTTGGGTTGAGCACTGAAGCTTTCTTT.

This chain uses TRBV6-1 with TRBJ2-2; D unclear. V was cut by 3 bases and J by 0 bases, with 8 bases left in between. CDR1 MNHNS and CDR2 SASEGT come from the germline V gene. The CDR3 has 15 residues. This CDR3 reads CASSDVAPNTGELFF. The CDR3 DNA is TGTGCCAGCAGTGATGTGGCCCCGAACACCGGGGAGCTGTTTTTT.

This chain connects TRBV6-1 to TRBJ2-7; possibly TRBD2 for D (5 bases). This CDR3 is 14 amino acids long. Trimming shortened V by 4 bases and J by 2 bases, and 12 bases separated the two germline ends. CDR1 and CDR2 from the germline V gene are MNHNS and SASEGT. The CDR3 loop is CASSGPGNTYEQYF. The CDR3 nucleotides read TGTGCCAGCAGTGGTCCCGGGAATACCTACGAGCAGTACTTC.

The sample holds a few counts of this clonotype. The rearrangement links TRBV28 to TRBJ1-5, with D tentatively TRBD1 (5 bases). The V gene's germline CDR1 is MDHEN and CDR2 SYDVKM. The CDR3 is 14 amino acids. Trimming stripped 2 bases from V and 5 bases from J, with 10 bases between. The CDR3 nucleotides are TGTGCCAGCAGTTTAGCTGGGGCAGATCAGCCCCAGCATTTT. Translating gives CASSLAGADQPQHF.

The chain carries TRBV20-1 and TRBJ2-5, with 8 bases that match TRBD1. This CDR3 region has 14 residues. V gave up 5 bases and J gave up 6 bases; unmatched junction bases: 11. Germline V lookup: CDR1 DFQATT, CDR2 SNEGSKA (reference sequence). CDR3 amino acids: CSAAAGRGLKTQYF. CDR3 DNA sequence: TGCAGTGCTGCCGCGGGCAGGGGGCTAAAGACCCAGTACTTC.

This clonotype was observed a few times. The rearrangement links TRBV10-3 to TRBJ2-3, with D tentatively TRBD1 (6 bases). Germline CDR1 ENHRY, CDR2 SYGVKD. The CDR3 runs 16 residues. V was cut by 3 bases and J by 0 bases, with 13 bases left in between. The CDR3, as DNA: TGTGCCATCAGTGACCGGACAGAACCTAGCACAGATACGCAGTATTTT. It codes for CAISDRTEPSTDTQYF.

The gene calls are TRBV2 and TRBJ1-1, with D unclear. The CDR3 has 13 residues. Trimming stripped 10 bases from V and 5 bases from J, with 17 bases between. Germline V gene data show CDR1 as SNHLY and CDR2 as FYNNEI. The CDR3, as DNA: TGTGCCACCTTAAGATCGGGAGGGACTGAAGCTTTCTTT. Translating it yields CATLRSGGTEAFF.

This rearrangement joins TRBV6-1 to TRBJ2-3, with a tentative D call TRBD1 (5 bases). Trimming took 4 bases from V and 5 from J, leaving 13 bases between them. This CDR3 contains 14 residues. Looked up from germline, CDR1 is MNHNS and CDR2 is SASEGT. The CDR3 loop is CASSATGNRDTQYF. The CDR3 DNA follows: TGTGCCAGCAGTGCAACAGGAAACCGAGATACGCAGTATTTT.

This clonotype was seen only once. The rearrangement uses TRBV12-3 or TRBV12-4 and TRBJ2-7; D not certain. Trimming removed 7 bases from V and 0 bases from J, with 13 bases in between. CDR3 size: 14 residues. The DNA for the CDR3 is TGTGCCAGCAAACCCCCCGGAAGCTCCTACGAGCAGTACTTC. It specifies CASKPPGSSYEQYF.

By frequency in the sample, this clonotype is medium-sized (0.01 to 0.1%). The V gene is TRBV6-1, the J gene TRBJ1-6; no firm D call. This CDR3 has 13 amino acids. The germline gives CDR1 MNHNS, CDR2 SASEGT. Trimming removed 5 bases at V and 9 bases at J, with 11 bases between. This CDR3 is CASSQTVISPLHF. CDR3 in DNA: TGTGCCAGCAGTCAAACGGTTATTTCACCCCTCCACTTT.

This chain connects TRBV5-1 to TRBJ1-2, with unresolved D. The CDR3 is made up of 13 amino acids. The germline gives CDR1 SGHRS, CDR2 YFSETQ. V gave up 2 bases and J gave up 5 bases, with 10 bases separating them. CDR3 nucleotide sequence: TGCGCCAGCAGCTTTCCCACGGAGTATGGCTACACCTTC. This translates into CASSFPTEYGYTF.

The chain combines TRBV19 with TRBJ1-5; TRBD1 is a possible D gene (5 bases). Trimming pared 10 bases from V and 6 bases from J, leaving 16 bases between. Germline-derived CDR1 and CDR2 are LNHDA and SQIVND (reference sequence). CDR3 length equals 13 residues. In DNA, the CDR3 is TGTGCCACCGGATGGGAGGGGATTCAGCCCCAGCATTTT. Its translation is CATGWEGIQPQHF.

The sample holds a few counts of this clonotype. The V call is TRBV20-1, the J call TRBJ2-1; 13 nucleotides line up with TRBD2. This CDR3 comprises 17 residues. The germline CDR1 and CDR2 sequences are DFQATT and SNEGSKA (reference sequence). With V trimmed by 5 bases and J by 7 bases, 14 bases remained unmatched. CDR3 nucleotides: TGCAGTGCTGGACTAGCGGGGGCGCCCGCGCACGGTAATGAGCAGTTCTTC. Protein product: CSAGLAGAPAHGNEQFF.

The sample holds a few counts of this clonotype. The chain recombines TRBV11-2 with TRBJ1-5, with no clear D. CDR3 size: 13 residues. Germline-derived CDR1 and CDR2 are SGHAT and FQNNGV. Trimming took 0 bases from V and 3 from J, leaving 3 bases between them. CDR3 in amino acids: CASSLDLNQPQHF. The CDR3 DNA reads as TGTGCCAGCAGCTTAGACCTCAATCAGCCCCAGCATTTT.

V gene TRBV11-3 combines with J gene TRBJ2-1; D is unclear. CDR3 size: 13 residues. Germline loops: CDR1 SGHNT, CDR2 YENEEA. The ends were cut back, 0 bases at V and 9 bases at J, with 9 bases in the middle. The CDR3 here is CASSLEIGFEQFF. The CDR3 nucleotides read TGTGCCAGCAGCTTAGAGATCGGGTTTGAGCAGTTCTTC.

V is TRBV30 and J is TRBJ1-2; D gene uncertain. The V gene lost 0 bases and the J gene lost 2 bases, with 7 bases spanning the gap. CDR3 length: 13 residues. CDR1 is GTSNPN, CDR2 SVGIG, per germline (reference sequence). CDR3: CAWSVQANYGYTF. The DNA for the CDR3 is TGTGCCTGGAGTGTACAAGCAAACTATGGCTACACCTTC.

This clonotype was seen a handful of times. The V and J genes are TRBV20-1 and TRBJ2-1; 12 bases map to TRBD2. CDR1 is DFQATT and CDR2 is SNEGSKA in the germline V gene (reference sequence). The CDR3 totals 17 residues. The ends lost 2 bases at V and 3 bases at J; junction bases unmatched: 8. CDR3 loop: CSARRSSGGAVYNEQFF. CDR3 nucleotides: TGCAGTGCTAGAAGGTCTAGCGGGGGGGCCGTCTACAATGAGCAGTTCTTC.

The chain joins TRBV29-1 to TRBJ1-2, with D uncertain. CDR3 size: 13 residues. V was clipped by 7 bases and J by 4 bases, with 16 bases between them. Germline V CDR1 and CDR2: SQVTM, ANQGSEA. The CDR3 is CSGEVTWPYGYTF. CDR3 DNA sequence: TGCAGCGGAGAGGTGACGTGGCCCTATGGCTACACCTTC.

The CDR3 loop reads CASSPLGTVYGYTF. In DNA, the CDR3 is TGTGCCAGTAGCCCCTTGGGGACCGTCTATGGCTACACCTTC. J is TRBJ1-2 and V is TRBV19; possibly TRBD1 for D (5 bases). The CDR3 spans 14 residues. Germline V lookup: CDR1 LNHDA, CDR2 SQIVND (reference sequence). V lost 6 bases, J lost 4 bases, and 15 bases lay in between.

This clonotype rates as medium-sized (0.01 to 0.1%). The chain is built from TRBV6-1 and TRBJ2-5; possibly TRBD1 or TRBD2 for D (6 bases each). V was clipped by 3 bases and J by 1 base, with 21 bases between them. The CDR3 covers 18 residues. Germline V gene sequence: CDR1 MNHNS, CDR2 SASEGT. CDR3 nucleotide sequence: TGTGCCAGCAGTGATCATCCACCGGGGGCAGCCGCCCAAGAGACCCAGTACTTC. This codes for CASSDHPPGAAAQETQYF.

The chain employs TRBV5-5 and TRBJ1-5, with a tentative D call TRBD1 (6 bases). The CDR3 loop spans 15 amino acids. Germline lookup yields CDR1 SGHKS and CDR2 YYEKEE (reference sequence). V was trimmed by 2 bases and J by 1 base, leaving 10 bases between them. The CDR3 region has the DNA TGTGCCAGCAGCTTTTCGGGGGCCAGCAATCAGCCCCAGCATTTT. Translating gives CASSFSGASNQPQHF.

This chain uses TRBV27 with TRBJ2-7; D uncertain. Germline loops: CDR1 MNHEY, CDR2 SMNVEV (reference sequence). The CDR3 spans 15 residues. V lost 1 base and J 2 bases, leaving 12 bases between the germline ends. The CDR3 here is CASSLYPGFAYEQYF. CDR3 bases: TGTGCCAGCAGTTTATACCCGGGCTTCGCCTACGAGCAGTACTTC.

This clonotype was detected only a few times. The chain combines TRBV7-8 with TRBJ1-2, with 7 bases fitting TRBD1. CDR1 is SGHVS, CDR2 FQNEAQ, per germline. The junction had 6 bases not matched to a gene; V was cut back by 4 bases and J by 7 bases. The CDR3 has 13 residues. Here the CDR3 reads CASSSAGTVGYTF. The CDR3 DNA reads TGTGCCAGCAGCTCCGCCGGGACAGTTGGCTACACCTTC.

The chain recombines TRBV6-5 with TRBJ1-2, with TRBD1 matching 11 bases. Trimming at V came to 2 bases and at J to 4 bases, leaving 12 bases not matched to a gene. The CDR3 spans 18 residues. Germline assignment: CDR1 MNHEY and CDR2 SVGAGI. CDR3 DNA: TGTGCCAGCAGTTACCAACGCGGGACAGGGGGATCTACCTATGGCTACACCTTC. This sequence encodes CASSYQRGTGGSTYGYTF.

The J gene is TRBJ2-7, the V gene TRBV6-1; D possibly matches TRBD1 or TRBD2 (5 bases each). Germline V gene lookup returns CDR1 MNHNS and CDR2 SASEGT. The CDR3 runs 15 residues. V lost 6 bases and J lost 0, with 15 bases in between. The CDR3 nucleotides are TGTGCCAGCAGCTTCGGACACACTAGCTCCTACGAGCAGTACTTC. Amino acids: CASSFGHTSSYEQYF.